A single T cell receptor (beta chain) is shown here with its context. This clone was recorded a few times. Its antigen specificity is not known. One base away there is no much larger clone; base qualities are not given. This sample is part of a study of beta chain features in type 1 diabetes (dated by TCRdb to 2017 to 2018). For the wider study: Mean age, gender distribution, total cell number and subset yield did not differ between patients and healthy donors. Naive and central memory subsets were obtained from all 30 or so donors, but regulatory and stem cell-like memory subsets were isolated from only 8 patients and roughly eight healthy donors. Across all samples, some 99 million sorted cells were examined, and cell number per subset correlated strongly with RNA yield. In the study, TCRB repertoires of sorted circulating CD4+ T cell subsets from recently diagnosed type 1 diabetes patients were compared with those of matched healthy donors. Paper-wide results and their limitations: HLA sub-analyses involved small numbers of individuals, so any influence of HLA type on TCRB rearrangement remained unresolved. Because cDNA was sequenced instead of genomic DNA, activated cells with high expression could be over-represented, although the groups did not differ in activation or CD3 levels. PCR might favor shorter templates, but patient and control samples were amplified and corrected together, so any skew would affect both groups equally. At VDJ recombination sites, patients with type 1 diabetes made fewer insertions and deleted more nucleotides, a pattern implying thymic rearrangement abnormalities. Naive, central memory and regulatory TCRB repertoires appeared to be more alike among patients than among healthy donors. In all four CD4+ subsets, TCRB CDR3 length was moderately but significantly shorter in type 1 diabetes patients.

From each donor, a single peripheral blood sample of around 120 mL on average was drawn into heparinised tubes. Naive, central memory, regulatory and stem cell-like memory CD4+ T cells were sorted on a BD FACSAria II using a panel including CD45RO, CCR7, CD25, CD127, CD95 and CD27. A purity above 95% was achieved for all sorted populations. PBMCs were isolated immediately by Lymphoprep density gradient centrifugation and stained directly without culture. Samples were stained and sorted in pairs, with one healthy donor and one patient per experiment, so that batch effects were minimized. As encoded in the germline V gene, CDR1 is KGHSH while CDR2 is LQKENI. V is reduced by 6 bases and J by 1 base, leaving a spacing of 13 bases between them. The CDR3 has 14 amino acids, counting the end cysteine and phenylalanine. The read is trimmed to its CDR3 DNA, 42 bases read in frame from base 1. The entire isolated RNA was reverse transcribed using the High Capacity cDNA Reverse Transcription Kit, and thus expressed TCRB transcripts were sequenced. Deep immunoSEQ sequencing was applied to naive, central memory and regulatory T cell samples, giving an average of about 3.4 million total reads per sample. Sorted cells were lysed in RLT buffer, and RNA was extracted using DNase-treated RNeasy Micro or Mini kits according to cell number. To prevent cross-contamination, every cell subset was processed on its own, while patient and healthy donor samples were processed together. TCRB sequences were amplified from cDNA with the immunoSEQ multiplex PCR, producing 87-bp fragments spanning the CDR3 region. The amplicons were sequenced using the Illumina HiSeq platform. From the authors' description of their analysis: PCR bias was corrected computationally using synthetic template baselines, and reads within Hamming distance 2 were collapsed, with unmergeable singletons discarded. By aligning reads against IMGT, V, D and J genes, CDR3 length, and insertions or deletions at six rearrangement sites were assigned. Within each subset, clonotype counts were normalized to the number of sorted cells before true diversity and Gini coefficients were calculated with the tcR R package. The overlap coefficient, calculated on TCRB nucleotide sequences, was used to measure repertoire sharing. As a proxy for the pre-selection repertoire, out-of-frame TCRB sequences from naive cells were analyzed. Drawn from immuneACCESS, this table holds only the in-frame rearrangements with V and J called that TCRdb kept. Clones are partly lost; checked studies trace under half to an unresolved V gene and leave the rest unexplained. The V and J calls and clone size come from that table; D and trimming were worked out from the DNA. The sample table records hundreds of thousands of clones; around 15% of these occur just once. Clones ranked in the top ten supply 0.04% of the sample.

The sequence was collected from a young man with type 1 diabetes. Sequenced material: naive CD4+ T cells from blood. The label giving this sample's cell subset or site can be read as: true naive CD4+ T cells. This receptor chain uses TRBV18 and TRBJ2-7, with no confident D gene call. The nucleotides are TGTGCCAGCTCCCCGCCGCTGGGGTCCTACGAGCAGTACTTC. Its protein is CASSPPLGSYEQYF. The full variable domain, with segments outside the CDR3 supplied by the reference TRBV18 and TRBJ2-7 proteins, appears as NAGVMQNPRHLVRRRGQEARLRCSPMKGHSHVYWYRQLPEEGLKFMVYLQKENIIDESGMPKERFSAEFPKEGPSILRIQQVVRGDSAAYFCASSPPLGSYEQYFGPGTRLTVT.